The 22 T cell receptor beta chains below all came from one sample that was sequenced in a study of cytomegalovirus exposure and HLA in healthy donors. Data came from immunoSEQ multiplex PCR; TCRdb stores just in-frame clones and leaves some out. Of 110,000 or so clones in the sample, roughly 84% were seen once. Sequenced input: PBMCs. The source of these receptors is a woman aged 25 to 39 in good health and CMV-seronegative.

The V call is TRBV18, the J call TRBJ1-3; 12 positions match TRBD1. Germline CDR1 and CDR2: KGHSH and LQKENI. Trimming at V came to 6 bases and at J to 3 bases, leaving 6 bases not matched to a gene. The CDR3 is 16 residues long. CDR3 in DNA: TGTGCCAGCTCGCGGGGACAGGGGGCGAGTGGAAACACCATATATTTT. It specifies CASSRGQGASGNTIYF.

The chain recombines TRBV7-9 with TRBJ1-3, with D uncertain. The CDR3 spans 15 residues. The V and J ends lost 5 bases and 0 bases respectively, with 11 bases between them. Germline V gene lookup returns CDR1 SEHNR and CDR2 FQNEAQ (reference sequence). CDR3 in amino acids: CASSPPPSSGNTIYF. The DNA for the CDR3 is TGTGCCAGCAGCCCCCCTCCTAGCTCTGGAAACACCATATATTTT.

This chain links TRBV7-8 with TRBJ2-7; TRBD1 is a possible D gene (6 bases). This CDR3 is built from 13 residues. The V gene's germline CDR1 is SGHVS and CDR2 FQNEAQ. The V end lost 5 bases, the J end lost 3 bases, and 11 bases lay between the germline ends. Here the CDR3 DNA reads TGTGCCAGCAGCGTCGACAGGTTCTACGAGCAGTACTTC. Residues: CASSVDRFYEQYF.

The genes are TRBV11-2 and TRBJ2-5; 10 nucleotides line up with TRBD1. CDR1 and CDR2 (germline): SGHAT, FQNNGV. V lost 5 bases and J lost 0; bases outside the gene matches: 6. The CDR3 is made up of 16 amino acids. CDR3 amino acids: CASSTWTGGDQETQYF. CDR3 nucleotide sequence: TGTGCCAGCAGCACATGGACAGGGGGAGACCAAGAGACCCAGTACTTC.

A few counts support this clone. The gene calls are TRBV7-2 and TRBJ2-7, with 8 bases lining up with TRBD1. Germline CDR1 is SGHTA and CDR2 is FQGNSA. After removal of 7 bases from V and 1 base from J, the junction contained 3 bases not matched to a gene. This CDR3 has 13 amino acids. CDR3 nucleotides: TGTGCCAGCACCAGGACAGGGTCCTACGAGCAGTACTTC. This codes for CASTRTGSYEQYF.

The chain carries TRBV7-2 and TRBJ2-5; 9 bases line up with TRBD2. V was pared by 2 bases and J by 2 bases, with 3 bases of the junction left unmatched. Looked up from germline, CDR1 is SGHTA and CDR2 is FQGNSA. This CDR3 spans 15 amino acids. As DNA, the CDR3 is TGTGCCAGCAGCTTACGCGGGGGGGGGCAAGAGACCCAGTACTTC. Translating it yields CASSLRGGGQETQYF.

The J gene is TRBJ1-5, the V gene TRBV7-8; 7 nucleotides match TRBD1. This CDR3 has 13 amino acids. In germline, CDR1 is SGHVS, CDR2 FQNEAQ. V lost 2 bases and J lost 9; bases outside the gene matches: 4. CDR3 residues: CASSLLQGRPQHF. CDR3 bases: TGTGCCAGCAGCTTACTACAGGGGAGGCCCCAGCATTTT.

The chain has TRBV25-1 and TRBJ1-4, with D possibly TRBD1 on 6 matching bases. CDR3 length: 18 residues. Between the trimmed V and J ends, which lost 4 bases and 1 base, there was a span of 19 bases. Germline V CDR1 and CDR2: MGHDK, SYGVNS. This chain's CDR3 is CASSGPSPTRGTNEKLFF. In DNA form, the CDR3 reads TGTGCCAGCAGTGGGCCCAGCCCCACCAGGGGAACTAATGAAAAACTGTTTTTT.

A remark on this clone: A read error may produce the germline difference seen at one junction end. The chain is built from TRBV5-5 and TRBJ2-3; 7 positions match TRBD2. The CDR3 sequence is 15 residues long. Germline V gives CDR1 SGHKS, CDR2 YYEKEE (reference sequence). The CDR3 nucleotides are TGTGCCAGCAGATTGGGGGACGGGGGGTCCGATACGCAGTATTTT. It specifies CASRLGDGGSDTQYF.

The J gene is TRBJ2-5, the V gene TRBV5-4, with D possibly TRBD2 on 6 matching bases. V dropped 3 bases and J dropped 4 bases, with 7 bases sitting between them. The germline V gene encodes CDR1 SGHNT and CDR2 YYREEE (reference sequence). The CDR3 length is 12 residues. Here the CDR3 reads CASSSGRETQYF. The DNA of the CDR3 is TGTGCCAGCAGCTCCGGGAGAGAGACCCAGTACTTC. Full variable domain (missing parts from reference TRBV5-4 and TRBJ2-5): ETGVTQSPTHLIKTRGQQVTLRCSSQSGHNTVSWYQQALGQGPQFIFQYYREEENGRGNFPPRFSGLQFPNYSSELNVNALELDDSALYLCASSSGRETQYFGPGTRLLVL.

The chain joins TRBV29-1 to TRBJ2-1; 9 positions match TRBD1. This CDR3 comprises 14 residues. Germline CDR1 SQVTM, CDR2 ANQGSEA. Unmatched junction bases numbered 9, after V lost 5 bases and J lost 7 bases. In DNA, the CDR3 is TGCAGCGTTCCCGGGACAGGGTTTAGAAATGAGCAGTTCTTC. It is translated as CSVPGTGFRNEQFF.

CDR3 nucleotides: TGTGCCAGCAGCTTGGGCAGGGACTATGGCTACACCTTC. This encodes CASSLGRDYGYTF. This chain joins TRBV5-6 and TRBJ1-2; D might be TRBD1 (5 bases). Germline V CDR1 and CDR2: SGHDT, YYEEEE. This CDR3 has 13 residues. Deletions cut 0 bases from V and 3 bases from J, with 6 bases between.

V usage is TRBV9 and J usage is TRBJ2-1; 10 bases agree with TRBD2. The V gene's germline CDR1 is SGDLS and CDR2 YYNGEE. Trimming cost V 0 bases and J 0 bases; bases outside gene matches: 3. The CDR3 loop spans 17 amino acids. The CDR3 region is CASSVAQRGGSYNEQFF. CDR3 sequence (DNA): TGTGCCAGCAGCGTAGCCCAGCGGGGGGGCTCCTACAATGAGCAGTTCTTC. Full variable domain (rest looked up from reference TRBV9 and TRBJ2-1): DSGVTQTPKHLITATGQRVTLRCSPRSGDLSVYWYQQSLDQGLQFLIQYYNGEERAKGNILERFSAQQFPDLHSELNLSSLELGDSALYFCASSVAQRGGSYNEQFFGPGTRLTVL.

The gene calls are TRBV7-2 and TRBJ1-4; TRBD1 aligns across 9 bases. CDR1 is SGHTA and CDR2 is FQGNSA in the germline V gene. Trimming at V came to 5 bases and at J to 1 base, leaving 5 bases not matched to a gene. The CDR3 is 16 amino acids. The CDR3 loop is CASSPGQGITNEKLFF. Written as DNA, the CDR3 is TGTGCCAGCAGCCCGGGACAGGGTATAACTAATGAAAAACTGTTTTTT.

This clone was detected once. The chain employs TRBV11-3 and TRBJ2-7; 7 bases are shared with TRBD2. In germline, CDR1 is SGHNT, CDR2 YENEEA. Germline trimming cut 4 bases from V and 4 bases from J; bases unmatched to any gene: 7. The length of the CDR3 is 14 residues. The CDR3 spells CASSSTGLFYEQYF. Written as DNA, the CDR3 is TGTGCCAGCAGCTCCACGGGACTATTTTACGAGCAGTACTTC.

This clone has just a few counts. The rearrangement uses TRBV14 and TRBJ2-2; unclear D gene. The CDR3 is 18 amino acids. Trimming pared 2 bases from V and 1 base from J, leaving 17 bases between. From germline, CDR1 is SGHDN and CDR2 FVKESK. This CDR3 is CASSQKSIYALNTGELFF. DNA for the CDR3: TGTGCCAGCAGCCAAAAGTCCATATACGCGCTGAACACCGGGGAGCTGTTTTTT.

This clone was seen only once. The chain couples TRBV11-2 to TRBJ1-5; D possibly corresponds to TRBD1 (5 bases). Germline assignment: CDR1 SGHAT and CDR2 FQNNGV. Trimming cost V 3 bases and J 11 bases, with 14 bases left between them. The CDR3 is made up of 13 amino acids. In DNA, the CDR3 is TGTGCCAGCAGCTTCACAGGACAACGAACCCAGCATTTT. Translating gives CASSFTGQRTQHF.

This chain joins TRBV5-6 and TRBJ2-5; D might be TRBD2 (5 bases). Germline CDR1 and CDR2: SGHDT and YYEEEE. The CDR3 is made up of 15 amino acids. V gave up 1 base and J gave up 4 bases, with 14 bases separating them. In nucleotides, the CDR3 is TGTGCCAGCAGCTTGAGGGAACTAGTAGCAGAGACCCAGTACTTC. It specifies CASSLRELVAETQYF.

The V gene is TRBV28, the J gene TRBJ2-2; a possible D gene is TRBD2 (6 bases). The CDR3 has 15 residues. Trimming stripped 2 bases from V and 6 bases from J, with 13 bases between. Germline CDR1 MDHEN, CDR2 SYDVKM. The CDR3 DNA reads TGTGCCAGCAGTTTAGAGGGACTCGAGGCCGGGGAGCTGTTTTTT. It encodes CASSLEGLEAGELFF.

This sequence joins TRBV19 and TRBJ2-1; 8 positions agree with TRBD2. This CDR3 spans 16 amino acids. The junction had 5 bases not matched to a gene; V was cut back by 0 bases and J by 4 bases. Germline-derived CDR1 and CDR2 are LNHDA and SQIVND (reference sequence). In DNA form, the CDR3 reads TGTGCCAGTAGTATAGAAGGCGGGGGGATGTACAATGAGCAGTTCTTC. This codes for CASSIEGGGMYNEQFF. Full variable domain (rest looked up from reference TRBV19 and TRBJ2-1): DGGITQSPKYLFRKEGQNVTLSCEQNLNHDAMYWYRQDPGQGLRLIYYSQIVNDFQKGDIAEGYSVSREKKESFPLTVTSAQKNPTAFYLCASSIEGGGMYNEQFFGPGTRLTVL.

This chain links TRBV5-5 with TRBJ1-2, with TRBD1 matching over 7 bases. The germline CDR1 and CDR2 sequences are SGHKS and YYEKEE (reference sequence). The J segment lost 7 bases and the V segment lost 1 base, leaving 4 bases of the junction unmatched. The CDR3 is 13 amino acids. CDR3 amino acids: CASSLNDRAGYTF. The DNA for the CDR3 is TGTGCCAGCAGCTTGAATGACAGGGCTGGCTACACCTTC.

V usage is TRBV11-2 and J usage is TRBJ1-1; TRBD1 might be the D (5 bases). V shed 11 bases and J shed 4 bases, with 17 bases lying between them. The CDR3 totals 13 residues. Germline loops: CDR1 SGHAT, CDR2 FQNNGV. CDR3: CASRFGGGTEAFF. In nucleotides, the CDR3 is TGTGCCTCTAGATTCGGGGGGGGCACTGAAGCTTTCTTT.